Presented here are 19 T cell receptor beta chains from one specimen sequenced in a study of CXCR3 chemokines and chemotherapy response in bladder cancer (dated by TCRdb to between 2020 and 2023). The library came from PCR. The run used an Illumina HiSeq 2500. TCRdb reran the public reads through fastp at Q25 and MiXCR, keeping productive beta chains. Entries are consolidated by CDR3 protein sequence, retaining the most common genes and DNA. The sample table shows 1,200 to 1,500 distinct CDR3 sequences, and less than 7% are seen once. The leading ten clones occupy roughly 15% of the sample. Collection took place from a patient whose treatment included neoadjuvant chemotherapy. The source of these receptors is a human donor with bladder cancer that responded to neoadjuvant chemotherapy.

This clonotype is termed large. The V call is TRBV6-2 or TRBV6-3, the J call TRBJ1-2; perhaps TRBD1 as D (6 bases). Trimming took off 0 bases at V and 3 bases at J, with 8 bases between the two ends. The germline gives CDR1 MNHEY, CDR2 SVGEGT. This CDR3 is built from 14 residues. CDR3 nucleotide sequence: TGTGCCAGCAGTTACTCGAACAGGGACTATGGCTACACCTTC. Residues: CASSYSNRDYGYTF.

In this sample, this clonotype turned up a few times. This sequence joins TRBV5-6 and TRBJ2-4; no definite D call. This CDR3 is built from 13 residues. The V end was cut by 3 bases, the J end by 11 bases, with 15 bases between. From germline, CDR1 is SGHDT and CDR2 YYEEEE. CDR3 coding DNA: TGTGCCAGCAGCTATTCATTGTCGGTGGTTCAGTACTTC. Translated, it gives CASSYSLSVVQYF.

This clonotype was seen at least ten times. This sequence joins TRBV12-3 or TRBV12-4 and TRBJ1-1, with no clear D. The CDR3 is made up of 16 amino acids. V was shortened by 0 bases and J by 1 base, with 12 bases between the two germline ends. Written as DNA, the CDR3 is TGTGCCAGCAGTTTAGCGACTTACGGAGCGAACACTGAAGCTTTCTTT. Amino acids: CASSLATYGANTEAFF.

Relative to its sample, this clonotype is medium-sized (0.01 to 0.1%). This sequence joins TRBV12-3 or TRBV12-4 and TRBJ2-5; 7 bases fit TRBD1. V gave up 4 bases and J gave up 4 bases; unmatched junction bases: 15. The CDR3 has 17 amino acids. The CDR3 nucleotides are TGTGCCAGCAGTTATGAGGCCTCGACAGGGCTACGAGAGACCCAGTACTTC. Encoded protein: CASSYEASTGLRETQYF.

The table lists this clonotype with many counts. The rearrangement links TRBV12-3 or TRBV12-4 to TRBJ2-7; D possibly corresponds to TRBD1 (5 bases). V was trimmed by 3 bases and J by 1 base, leaving 13 bases between them. This CDR3 has 15 amino acids. CDR3 sequence: CASSFSSTVSYEQYF. For the CDR3, the DNA is TGTGCCAGCAGTTTCTCGTCGACAGTGTCCTACGAGCAGTACTTC.

At least ten counts were recorded for this clonotype. The chain uses TRBV11-2 and TRBJ2-1, with 10 bases identical to TRBD2. The V segment lost 5 bases and the J segment 9 bases; nucleotides outside the gene matches: 10. Germline lookup yields CDR1 SGHAT and CDR2 FQNNGV. The CDR3 loop spans 15 amino acids. The CDR3 loop reads CASSPQLAGRGEQFF. The CDR3 nucleotides are TGTGCCAGCAGCCCGCAACTAGCGGGGAGGGGTGAGCAGTTCTTC. The full variable domain, with the rest looked up from reference TRBV11-2 and TRBJ2-1, is EAGVAQSPRYKIIEKRQSVAFWCNPISGHATLYWYQQILGQGPKLLIQFQNNGVVDDSQLPKDRFSAERLKGVDSTLKIQPAKLEDSAVYLCASSPQLAGRGEQFFGPGTRLTVL.

This clonotype counts as medium-sized. The chain couples TRBV6-1 to TRBJ2-1, with TRBD2 matching 9 bases. Germline V gene data show CDR1 as MNHNS and CDR2 as SASEGT. The CDR3 totals 15 residues. Losses at the gene ends were 1 base for V and 3 bases for J; bases not matched to a gene: 1. CDR3 sequence reads: CASSEEAGGYNEQFF. Here the CDR3 DNA reads TGTGCCAGCAGTGAAGAAGCGGGGGGCTACAATGAGCAGTTCTTC.

This chain uses TRBV14 with TRBJ2-7; D is uncertain. Germline CDR1 reads SGHDN; CDR2 reads FVKESK. This CDR3 is 13 amino acids long. Trimming removed 1 base from V and 5 bases from J, with 9 bases in between. The CDR3 loop is CASSQGARDEQYV. CDR3 coding DNA: TGTGCCAGCAGCCAAGGGGCCCGGGACGAGCAGTACGTC.

This clonotype has more than one count but fewer than ten. V gene TRBV7-3 combines with J gene TRBJ1-1; no reliable D call. The V and J ends lost 0 bases and 4 bases respectively, with 9 bases between them. CDR3 length: 14 residues. Germline V gives CDR1 SGHTA, CDR2 FQGTGA. The CDR3 region has the DNA TGTGCCAGCAGCTTAACCGGGTCTACCACTGAAGCTTTCTTT. Protein: CASSLTGSTTEAFF.

This clonotype is termed medium-sized. The genes are TRBV6-6 and TRBJ2-3, with 12 nucleotides matching TRBD2. Trimming took 4 bases from V and 0 from J; bases not matched to a gene: 8. CDR1 MNHNY and CDR2 SVGAGI come from the germline V gene (reference sequence). The CDR3 length is 18 residues. The CDR3 coding sequence is TGTGCCAGCAGTTCATTAAGGACTAGCGGGGTTAGCACAGATACGCAGTATTTT. Translation gives CASSSLRTSGVSTDTQYF.

This clonotype is medium-sized in the sample. The V call is TRBV19, the J call TRBJ2-1; 8 nucleotides agree with TRBD1. V was clipped by 5 bases and J by 6 bases; unmatched bases: 3. This CDR3 is built from 13 residues. CDR1 and CDR2 from the germline V gene are LNHDA and SQIVND (reference sequence). The CDR3 reads CASSAQGVNEQFF. The CDR3 bases are TGTGCCAGTAGTGCACAGGGGGTCAATGAGCAGTTCTTC.

By share of the sample, this clonotype is large. The gene calls are TRBV19 and TRBJ2-2; tentative D call: TRBD1 (6 bases). CDR1 is LNHDA and CDR2 is SQIVND in the germline V gene (reference sequence). This CDR3 is 14 amino acids long. V lost 6 bases and J 0 bases, leaving 8 bases between the germline ends. The CDR3 DNA reads TGTGCCAGTAGACAGGGATCGAACACCGGGGAGCTGTTTTTT. Its protein is CASRQGSNTGELFF. Variable domain in full (rest from reference TRBV19 and TRBJ2-2): DGGITQSPKYLFRKEGQNVTLSCEQNLNHDAMYWYRQDPGQGLRLIYYSQIVNDFQKGDIAEGYSVSREKKESFPLTVTSAQKNPTAFYLCASRQGSNTGELFFGEGSRLTVL.

There are a few counts of this clonotype. The J gene is TRBJ2-7, the V gene TRBV6-2 or TRBV6-3, with D maybe TRBD2 (5 bases). The germline V gene has CDR1 MNHEY and CDR2 SVGEGT. The V end lost 5 bases, the J end lost 3 bases, and 11 bases lay between the germline ends. The CDR3 is 13 residues long. The CDR3 bases are TGTGCCAGCAGTCCCCGGGAAAGCTACGAGCAGTACTTC. Translated, it gives CASSPRESYEQYF.

A single count supports this clonotype. The DNA for the CDR3 is TGTGCCAGCGCCGCTCCGGGGTACTCAGGAGAGTACTTC. Translation gives CASAAPGYSGEYF. V and J are TRBV27 and TRBJ2-4, with TRBD2 as a possible D gene (5 bases). V shed 8 bases and J shed 14 bases, with 22 bases lying between them. The CDR3 spans 13 residues. Per germline, CDR1 MNHEY and CDR2 SMNVEV (reference sequence).

CDR3 in amino acids: CASRAGTGDNEKLFF. The CDR3 nucleotides are TGTGCCAGCAGGGCAGGGACAGGGGATAATGAAAAACTGTTTTTT. This chain links TRBV2 with TRBJ1-4, with 10 bases matching TRBD1. The trim removed 6 bases at V and 4 bases at J, leaving 5 bases unmatched. CDR3 length equals 15 residues. Germline V gives CDR1 SNHLY, CDR2 FYNNEI.

By its share, this clonotype is medium-sized (0.01 to 0.1%). The chain couples TRBV19 to TRBJ1-2; tentatively, D is TRBD1 (6 bases). V was cut by 4 bases and J by 5 bases, with 14 bases left in between. The CDR3 has 14 residues. CDR1 and CDR2 (germline): LNHDA, SQIVND (reference sequence). In DNA form, the CDR3 reads TGTGCCAGTAGTAGGGGGCAGAATGGATATGGCTACACCTTC. Translated: CASSRGQNGYGYTF.

This clonotype has just a few counts. This chain joins TRBV12-3 or TRBV12-4 and TRBJ2-5; 7 bases are shared with TRBD2. V lost 0 bases and J lost 0; bases outside the gene matches: 1. The length of the CDR3 is 15 residues. CDR3 in DNA: TGTGCCAGCAGTTTAGCGGGGGGGTACCAAGAGACCCAGTACTTC. Amino acid sequence: CASSLAGGYQETQYF.

This clonotype was seen repeatedly, ten times or more. The chain uses TRBV7-9 and TRBJ2-4, with TRBD1 identical over 10 bases. Germline V lookup: CDR1 SEHNR, CDR2 FQNEAQ (reference sequence). This CDR3 region has 14 residues. V was pared by 3 bases and J by 7 bases, with 3 bases of the junction left unmatched. This chain's CDR3 is CASSLTGGTNIQYF. For the CDR3, the DNA is TGTGCCAGCAGCTTGACAGGGGGCACGAACATTCAGTACTTC.

By sample share, this clonotype is large. This chain links TRBV6-1 with TRBJ2-2; D gene unclear. CDR3 size: 15 residues. Looked up from germline, CDR1 is MNHNS and CDR2 is SASEGT. V was clipped by 5 bases and J by 4 bases, with 14 bases between them. The CDR3 nucleotides read TGTGCCAGCAGTTATGGGGAAGCCCTCACCGGGGAGCTGTTTTTT. It encodes CASSYGEALTGELFF.